The 4 T cell receptor beta chains below were found in one sample sequenced in a study of OX40 agonist ivuxolimab in advanced cancers. Some clones are missing from TCRdb's copy, which holds only in-frame ones; the method was immunoSEQ multiplex PCR. The table has about 69,000 clones, 91% seen once. Specimen: CD4+ or CD8+ T cells sorted from blood, collected in a trial of the OX40 agonist ivuxolimab. The receptors stem from an adult with an advanced solid tumor such as melanoma, head and neck, liver or kidney cancer.

The genes are TRBV9 and TRBJ1-1; 9 bases are a match to TRBD1. J lost 1 base, V lost 4 bases, and 11 bases had no gene match. Germline V CDR1 and CDR2: SGDLS, YYNGEE. The CDR3 runs to 17 residues. The CDR3 loop reads CASSPRDRVTRNTEAFF. The CDR3 coding sequence is TGTGCCAGCAGCCCCAGGGACAGGGTAACTCGGAACACTGAAGCTTTCTTT.

The CDR3 sequence: CASSSARVGGWYGYTF. The CDR3 DNA reads TGTGCCAGCAGTTCCGCCCGGGTGGGGGGCTGGTATGGCTACACCTTC. This chain links TRBV6-6 with TRBJ1-2, with D possibly being TRBD1 (6 bases). Germline assignment: CDR1 MNHNY and CDR2 SVGAGI (reference sequence). CDR3 length: 16 amino acids. Trimming cost V 4 bases and J 5 bases, with 20 bases left between them.

This chain joins TRBV12-5 and TRBJ2-6; D is uncertain. Germline CDR1 and CDR2: LGHNT and FRNRAP. Between the trimmed V and J ends, which lost 4 bases and 2 bases, there was a span of 9 bases. The CDR3 has 15 residues. CDR3 bases: TGTGCTAGTGGTTGGGGTTTACCTGGGGCCAACGTCCTGACTTTC. It codes for CASGWGLPGANVLTF.

The J gene is TRBJ2-1, the V gene TRBV7-3; 7 bases agree with TRBD2. J gave up 2 bases and V 2 bases, and 6 bases lay outside the gene matches. From germline, CDR1 is SGHTA and CDR2 FQGTGA. The CDR3 spans 16 residues. The CDR3 loop is CASSLFAGATYNEQFF. CDR3 bases: TGTGCCAGCAGCTTATTTGCGGGAGCAACCTACAATGAGCAGTTCTTC.